One sample yielded the 26 T cell receptor beta chains listed below, sequenced in a study of T cell responses to AZD1222 COVID-19 vaccine (dated by TCRdb to the early 2020s). This specimen's time point label, interpreted: about 28 days (+/-7) after the second vaccine dose. Library preparation used the immunoSEQ multiplex PCR assay. What TCRdb holds here is the immuneACCESS table cut down to in-frame rearrangements. Part of the clones is not present; checked against another copy, under half of the missing clones reflect an unresolved V gene, and the others are unexplained. This sample is represented by about 200,000 clones; under 95% of them were singletons. Jointly, the top ten make up 0.9% to 1.1% of the sample. The sequencing here drew on peripheral blood, taken 28 days after the second AZD1222 dose. These TCRs come from an adult who received the AZD1222 COVID-19 vaccine.

J is TRBJ1-2 and V is TRBV7-3; 8 nucleotides align to TRBD1. CDR1 is SGHTA, CDR2 FQGTGA, per germline. V lost 3 bases, J lost 4 bases, and 7 bases stayed unmatched. The CDR3 extends over 15 amino acids. The CDR3 region is CASSLVSGGGYGYTF. CDR3 nucleotide sequence: TGTGCCAGCAGCTTGGTCTCAGGGGGCGGCTATGGCTACACCTTC. The full variable domain, rest sourced from reference TRBV7-3 and TRBJ1-2, is GAGVSQTPSNKVTEKGKYVELRCDPISGHTALYWYRQSLGQGPEFLIYFQGTGAADDSGLPNDRFFAVRPEGSVSTLKIQRTERGDSAVYLCASSLVSGGGYGYTFGSGTRLTVV.

This clone has just one count. The chain joins TRBV6-5 to TRBJ1-2, with 7 bases identical to TRBD1. V lost 6 bases, J lost 5 bases, and 9 bases stayed unmatched. CDR1 and CDR2 (germline): MNHEY, SVGAGI. The CDR3 has 14 amino acids. Here the CDR3 DNA reads TGTGCCAGCAGCCTATCCGGGACAGCTTATGGCTACACCTTC. Translation gives CASSLSGTAYGYTF.

J is TRBJ2-3 and V is TRBV7-3, with D hard to call. The germline gives CDR1 SGHTA, CDR2 FQGTGA. The CDR3 has 13 residues. Trimming shortened V by 2 bases and J by 3 bases, and 6 bases separated the two germline ends. In DNA, the CDR3 is TGTGCCAGCAGCTTATCACAGACAGATACGCAGTATTTT. This sequence encodes CASSLSQTDTQYF.

The chain recombines TRBV19 with TRBJ1-6; D might be TRBD1 (6 bases). Germline-derived CDR1 and CDR2 are LNHDA and SQIVND (reference sequence). V gave up 0 bases and J gave up 6 bases, with 15 bases separating them. The CDR3 has 17 residues. CDR3 in amino acids: CASSIDGGAKTNSPLHF. The CDR3 region has the DNA TGTGCCAGTAGTATAGATGGGGGGGCGAAAACTAATTCACCCCTCCACTTT.

This clone was observed once. The J gene is TRBJ1-2, the V gene TRBV6-5; D is uncertain. In germline, CDR1 is MNHEY, CDR2 SVGAGI. V lost 3 bases to trimming and J lost 7 bases, with 18 bases between them. The CDR3 length is 15 residues. The CDR3 DNA follows: TGTGCCAGCAGTTATCGTGATTTTGGGCTAGGTGGCTACACCTTC. This codes for CASSYRDFGLGGYTF.

The V and J genes are TRBV10-3 and TRBJ1-1; D is unclear. Per germline, CDR1 ENHRY and CDR2 SYGVKD. The V end lost 7 bases, the J end lost 1 base, and 10 bases lay between the germline ends. The CDR3 consists of 13 residues. The CDR3 protein is CAITDGRNTEAFF. CDR3 coding DNA: TGTGCCATCACGGACGGACGGAACACTGAAGCTTTCTTT.

This clone was found once. This sequence joins TRBV18 and TRBJ1-1; TRBD1 matches at 7 bases. Germline lookup yields CDR1 KGHSH and CDR2 LQKENI. Losses at the gene ends were 6 bases for V and 1 base for J; bases not matched to a gene: 8. This CDR3 has 15 residues. CDR3 protein: CASSREQGRNTEAFF. CDR3 nucleotides: TGTGCCAGCTCCCGGGAACAGGGGCGGAACACTGAAGCTTTCTTT. Based on the CDR3 plus reference TRBV18 and TRBJ1-1, the full variable domain is NAGVMQNPRHLVRRRGQEARLRCSPMKGHSHVYWYRQLPEEGLKFMVYLQKENIIDESGMPKERFSAEFPKEGPSILRIQQVVRGDSAAYFCASSREQGRNTEAFFGQGTRLTVV.

This rearrangement joins TRBV9 to TRBJ2-1, with D possibly TRBD1 on 5 matching bases. The V and J ends lost 7 bases and 0 bases respectively, with 14 bases between them. Per germline, CDR1 SGDLS and CDR2 YYNGEE. This CDR3 has 15 amino acids. The CDR3, as DNA: TGTGCCAGCCAACCCGCGGACAACTCCTACAATGAGCAGTTCTTC. This gives the protein CASQPADNSYNEQFF.

The rearrangement uses TRBV6-5 and TRBJ2-3; D is unclear. V gave up 6 bases and J gave up 0 bases, with 7 bases separating them. The germline gives CDR1 MNHEY, CDR2 SVGAGI. The CDR3 sequence is 13 residues long. CDR3 region: CASSPASTDTQYF. CDR3 in DNA: TGTGCCAGCAGCCCAGCAAGCACAGATACGCAGTATTTT.

The chain joins TRBV12-3 or TRBV12-4 to TRBJ1-2; D ambiguous. V gave up 3 bases and J gave up 5 bases, with 10 bases separating them. The CDR3 length is 13 residues. The CDR3 reads CASSFTGDYGYTF. CDR3 DNA: TGTGCCAGCAGTTTCACCGGGGATTATGGCTACACCTTC.

The chain employs TRBV28 and TRBJ2-2, with TRBD2 matching over 9 bases. CDR3 length: 14 amino acids. The trim removed 6 bases at V and 8 bases at J, leaving 7 bases unmatched. From germline, CDR1 is MDHEN and CDR2 SYDVKM. For the CDR3, the DNA is TGTGCCAGCAGCCCCGCGGGAGGGGCAGGGGAGCTGTTTTTT. Amino acid sequence: CASSPAGGAGELFF.

The V call is TRBV3-1 (or the pseudogene TRBV3-2), the J call TRBJ1-6; D is unresolved. Trimming cost V 7 bases and J 0 bases, with 7 bases left between them. The CDR3 has 14 residues. The V gene's germline CDR1 is LGHDT and CDR2 YNNKEL (reference sequence). This chain's CDR3 is CASKAGSYNSPLHF. Here the CDR3 DNA reads TGTGCCAGCAAGGCGGGCTCCTATAATTCACCCCTCCACTTT.

This rearrangement joins TRBV12-3 or TRBV12-4 to TRBJ2-7; weak D call: TRBD1 (5 bases). The CDR3 is 11 amino acids. V lost 6 bases and J lost 6, with 9 bases in between. CDR3 nucleotide sequence: TGTGCCAGCAGCCGTGGGGCCGAGCAGTACTTC. Protein: CASSRGAEQYF.

The V call is TRBV5-4, the J call TRBJ1-6; TRBD1 might be the D (5 bases). The germline CDR1 and CDR2 sequences are SGHNT and YYREEE (reference sequence). The V and J ends lost 2 bases and 4 bases respectively, with 7 bases between them. This CDR3 has 14 residues. The DNA for the CDR3 is TGTGCCAGCAGCTTAGACAGTTATAATTCACCCCTCCACTTT. Translated: CASSLDSYNSPLHF.

The chain is built from TRBV12-5 and TRBJ2-5; no firm D call. Per the germline V gene, CDR1 is LGHNT and CDR2 is FRNRAP. The CDR3 sequence is 13 residues long. Trimming left V 2 bases short and J 4 bases short, with 8 bases between. The DNA for the CDR3 is TGTGCTAGTGGTTTGTTGGGTGGAGAGACCCAGTACTTC. It is translated as CASGLLGGETQYF.

This chain joins TRBV5-1 and TRBJ2-1; 7 bases line up with TRBD2. The V segment lost 2 bases and the J segment 7 bases; nucleotides outside the gene matches: 6. The CDR3 spans 14 residues. Germline CDR1 is SGHRS and CDR2 is YFSETQ. The CDR3 spells CASSLAGPRNEQFF. The CDR3 coding sequence is TGCGCCAGCAGCTTAGCGGGGCCTCGAAATGAGCAGTTCTTC. The variable domain in full, completed from reference TRBV5-1 and TRBJ2-1, reads KAGVTQTPRYLIKTRGQQVTLSCSPISGHRSVSWYQQTPGQGLQFLFEYFSETQRNKGNFPGRFSGRQFSNSRSEMNVSTLELGDSALYLCASSLAGPRNEQFFGPGTRLTVL.

The chain couples TRBV27 to TRBJ1-1; 8 nucleotides agree with TRBD1. V shed 2 bases, J shed 5 bases, and the junction held 4 bases outside the gene matches. CDR3 length: 14 amino acids. Germline lookup yields CDR1 MNHEY and CDR2 SMNVEV (reference sequence). CDR3 protein: CASSLDRGKTEAFF. CDR3 coding DNA: TGTGCCAGCAGTTTAGACAGGGGTAAAACTGAAGCTTTCTTT.

The genes are TRBV7-2 and TRBJ1-6; D uncertain. Germline assignment: CDR1 SGHTA and CDR2 FQGNSA. The CDR3 spans 15 residues. V was pared by 5 bases and J by 7 bases, with 15 bases between. The CDR3: CASSGRVSENSPLHF. The CDR3 nucleotides are TGTGCCAGCAGCGGAAGAGTAAGTGAGAATTCACCCCTCCACTTT.

V usage is TRBV6-2 or TRBV6-3 and J usage is TRBJ2-3, with 8 nucleotides matching TRBD2. CDR1 and CDR2 (germline): MNHEY, SVGEGT. The CDR3 has 13 residues. Losses at the gene ends were 5 bases for V and 12 bases for J; bases not matched to a gene: 10. The CDR3 DNA reads TGTGCCAGCAGTCTCGACGTGGCGGGGGGACAGTATTTT. Amino acid sequence: CASSLDVAGGQYF.

V usage is TRBV6-5 and J usage is TRBJ2-7; the D is unclear. V lost 6 bases and J lost 4, with 7 bases in between. The CDR3 extends over 11 amino acids. Germline V CDR1 and CDR2: MNHEY, SVGAGI. As DNA, the CDR3 is TGTGCCAGCAGCACTCCTTACGAGCAGTACTTC. It is translated as CASSTPYEQYF.

J is TRBJ1-1 and V is TRBV28; TRBD1 matches at 9 bases. Per germline, CDR1 MDHEN and CDR2 SYDVKM. The CDR3 has 16 amino acids. With 3 bases clipped from V and 1 base from J, the junction kept 6 bases outside the gene matches. The CDR3 bases are TGTGCCAGCAGTTTGAGGTTGACAGGGGGGAACACTGAAGCTTTCTTT. Translated, it gives CASSLRLTGGNTEAFF.

The chain employs TRBV9 and TRBJ2-2, with D tentatively TRBD1 (6 bases). With 0 bases removed from V and 6 bases from J, the gap between germline ends came to 6 bases. The CDR3 covers 13 residues. CDR1 is SGDLS and CDR2 is YYNGEE in the germline V gene. For the CDR3, the DNA is TGTGCCAGCAGCGTAGGGACAGCCGGGGAGCTGTTTTTT. This translates into CASSVGTAGELFF.

The chain recombines TRBV27 with TRBJ2-6; the D is unclear. Germline lookup yields CDR1 MNHEY and CDR2 SMNVEV (reference sequence). The CDR3 covers 15 residues. Trimming removed 8 bases at V and 0 bases at J, with 11 bases between. The CDR3 spells CASAGLASGANVLTF. The CDR3 DNA reads as TGTGCCAGCGCAGGCCTTGCCTCTGGGGCCAACGTCCTGACTTTC.

The rearrangement joins TRBV18 to TRBJ1-2; 10 nucleotides line up with TRBD1. Germline V gene sequence: CDR1 KGHSH, CDR2 LQKENI. The V and J ends lost 3 bases and 5 bases, in that order; junction bases with no gene match: 0. The CDR3 has 13 residues. The CDR3 nucleotides are TGTGCCAGCTCACCGGGACAGGGGTATGGCTACACCTTC. As protein: CASSPGQGYGYTF.

The chain employs TRBV19 and TRBJ1-1; tentatively, D is TRBD1 (5 bases). Trimming shortened V by 7 bases and J by 7 bases, and 22 bases separated the two germline ends. Germline loops: CDR1 LNHDA, CDR2 SQIVND (reference sequence). The CDR3 sequence is 15 residues long. CDR3: CASTSGISTLDEAFF. CDR3 nucleotides: TGTGCCAGTACCTCAGGGATCTCCACATTAGATGAAGCTTTCTTT.

The chain couples TRBV20-1 to TRBJ1-2; 7 bases line up with TRBD1. Trimming cost V 7 bases and J 8 bases; bases outside gene matches: 7. The CDR3 contains 11 residues. Germline-derived CDR1 and CDR2 are DFQATT and SNEGSKA (reference sequence). The CDR3 region is CSVRQGWGYTF. CDR3 bases: TGCAGTGTCAGACAGGGATGGGGCTACACCTTC.